Each of the 27 T cell receptor beta chains below was sequenced from the same sample in a study of T-cell reconstitution after alpha-beta-depleted transplantation in children. Study-wide findings and caveats: At one year after transplant, newly produced T cells mostly accounted for T-cell counts and diversity.

Unique molecular identifiers were built into the TCRbeta library. TCRdb called the PCR reads again in MiXCR, with one record for every CDR3 protein. The sample holds a few hundred thousand distinct CDR3 sequences, almost 8% seen once. No antigen is known for these receptors. The sample here was peripheral blood, taken 360 days after TCRalphabeta/CD19-depleted stem cell transplant. The origin of the receptors is a female patient aged 2-15 years who had a stem cell transplant for Fanconi anemia, so the T cells may come from the graft donor.

The table lists this clonotype with many counts. The CDR3, as DNA: TGCGCCAGCAGCCTTCTCGGCGAGCGGGGGAATGAGCAGTTCTTC. It specifies CASSLLGERGNEQFF. The rearrangement uses TRBV10-1 and TRBJ2-1; 8 bases line up with TRBD2. CDR1 is WNHNN and CDR2 is SYGVQD in the germline V gene (reference sequence). The CDR3 runs 15 residues. J was trimmed by 7 bases and V by 6 bases; bases with no gene match: 11.

This clonotype was detected only a few times. The gene calls are TRBV3-1 and TRBJ1-1, with D unclear. Trimming took 2 bases from V and 5 from J, leaving 12 bases between them. The CDR3 sequence is 14 residues long. The germline V gene has CDR1 LGHDT and CDR2 YNNKEL (reference sequence). CDR3 amino acids: CASSQIAGGTEAFF. DNA of the CDR3: TGTGCCAGCAGCCAAATAGCGGGTGGGACTGAAGCTTTCTTT.

V usage is TRBV19 and J usage is TRBJ2-7, with TRBD1 as a possible D gene (6 bases). V was shortened by 6 bases and J by 9 bases, with 21 bases between the two germline ends. Per germline, CDR1 LNHDA and CDR2 SQIVND (reference sequence). This CDR3 is built from 14 residues. CDR3 DNA: TGTGCCAGTAGCCCTTCTCGTTGGGACACCTCGCAGTACTTC. This encodes CASSPSRWDTSQYF. Variable domain in full (rest from reference TRBV19 and TRBJ2-7): DGGITQSPKYLFRKEGQNVTLSCEQNLNHDAMYWYRQDPGQGLRLIYYSQIVNDFQKGDIAEGYSVSREKKESFPLTVTSAQKNPTAFYLCASSPSRWDTSQYFGPGTRLTVT.

This clonotype has ten or more counts. The chain uses TRBV12-3 or TRBV12-4 and TRBJ2-2, with 8 bases identical to TRBD2. The CDR3 consists of 15 residues. Trimming cost V 3 bases and J 6 bases; bases outside gene matches: 6. In DNA form, the CDR3 reads TGTGCCAGCAGTTTCTCGGGGGGGCTCTCCGGGGAGCTGTTTTTT. Translation gives CASSFSGGLSGELFF.

This clonotype has a count of ten or more. This chain joins TRBV20-1 and TRBJ2-5; TRBD2 agrees at 11 bases. The CDR3 is 16 amino acids. Germline values: CDR1 DFQATT, CDR2 SNEGSKA (reference sequence). The trim removed 3 bases at V and 7 bases at J, leaving 13 bases unmatched. DNA of the CDR3: TGCAGTGCTAGCGGACTAGCGGGCCTACCCCGGACGACCCAGTACTTC. Its translation: CSASGLAGLPRTTQYF.

This sequence joins TRBV4-3 and TRBJ2-3; 7 bases map to TRBD2. The V and J ends lost 1 base and 2 bases, in that order; junction bases with no gene match: 9. Germline CDR1 is LGHNA and CDR2 is YSLEER. The CDR3 totals 17 residues. In DNA, the CDR3 is TGCGCCAGCAGCCAAGTTCGGGCGGGGGAGTTCACAGATACGCAGTATTTT. Protein product: CASSQVRAGEFTDTQYF.

The chain employs TRBV6-2 or TRBV6-3 and TRBJ1-2; D is unresolved. The CDR3 covers 13 residues. Trimming removed 0 bases at V and 2 bases at J, with 4 bases between. Germline CDR1 reads MNHEY; CDR2 reads SVGEGT. This chain's CDR3 is CASSYSDNYGYTF. The CDR3 nucleotides read TGTGCCAGCAGTTACTCGGACAACTATGGCTACACCTTC.

Regarding this clonotype: This may be a read error: a much more frequent sequence differs by one nucleotide. This likely comes from a read error, as the CDR3 has no conserved phenylalanine or tryptophan at its end. The V and J genes are TRBV20-1 and TRBJ2-2, with no clear D. The CDR3 is 12 residues long. Trimming shortened V by 5 bases and J by 3 bases, and 7 bases separated the two germline ends. CDR1 is DFQATT, CDR2 SNEGSKA, per germline (reference sequence). The CDR3 DNA reads as TGCAGTGCTGGACGATACACCGGGGAGCTGTTTGTT. Protein sequence: CSAGRYTGELFV.

This clonotype was seen many times. V is TRBV6-1 and J is TRBJ1-2; tentative D call: TRBD1 (6 bases). The V gene's germline CDR1 is MNHNS and CDR2 SASEGT. V lost 5 bases to trimming and J lost 4 bases, with 20 bases between them. This CDR3 is built from 16 residues. The CDR3 loop is CASSPSLMTGGYGYTF. DNA of the CDR3: TGTGCCAGCAGTCCTTCTCTTATGACAGGCGGCTATGGCTACACCTTC.

This chain joins TRBV27 and TRBJ2-2; 7 nucleotides match TRBD2. The J segment lost 6 bases and the V segment lost 8 bases, leaving 15 bases of the junction unmatched. Germline CDR1 MNHEY, CDR2 SMNVEV (reference sequence). CDR3 length: 16 amino acids. CDR3 sequence (DNA): TGTGCCAGCTCTCAGCGGGGAGTTCAGGGCCCCGGGGAGCTGTTTTTT. It specifies CASSQRGVQGPGELFF.

This clonotype occurred many times. V is TRBV12-3 or TRBV12-4 and J is TRBJ2-1; 7 bases align to TRBD1. The junction had 9 bases not matched to a gene; V was cut back by 3 bases and J by 7 bases. The CDR3 loop spans 15 amino acids. The CDR3 reads CASSFSAGGTNEQFF. CDR3 nucleotides: TGTGCCAGCAGTTTCTCGGCAGGGGGTACAAATGAGCAGTTCTTC.

There are many counts of this clonotype. The chain uses TRBV21-1 and TRBJ2-1; the table's D call, TRBD2, has no DNA check behind it. TRBV21-1 is recorded as a pseudogene. This CDR3 region has 17 residues. CDR3 nucleotide sequence: TGTGCCAGCAGCAACAGGACTAGCGGGAGCCCCTACAATGAGCAGTTCTTC. It translates to CASSNRTSGSPYNEQFF.

Many counts were recorded for this clonotype. V and J are TRBV3-1 and TRBJ2-7; D unclear. The germline CDR1 and CDR2 sequences are LGHDT and YNNKEL (reference sequence). V was trimmed by 4 bases and J by 3 bases, leaving 16 bases between them. CDR3 length: 15 residues. The DNA of the CDR3 is TGTGCCAGCAGCCTTCGGGCCGTCGTTGGCTACGAGCAGTACTTC. Translating gives CASSLRAVVGYEQYF.

The chain joins TRBV12-3 or TRBV12-4 to TRBJ2-1; 12 bases agree with TRBD2. The CDR3 is 15 residues long. The ends lost 6 bases at V and 10 bases at J; junction bases unmatched: 10. The CDR3 DNA sequence: TGTGCCAGCAGGGGCGGACTAGCGGGATCGGCGGAGCAGTTCTTC. Residues: CASRGGLAGSAEQFF.

This clonotype has at least ten counts. The chain has TRBV20-1 and TRBJ2-7; D gene unclear. Between the trimmed V and J ends, which lost 0 bases and 0 bases, there was a span of 15 bases. CDR1 and CDR2 from the germline V gene are DFQATT and SNEGSKA (reference sequence). CDR3 length: 16 residues. The CDR3 is CSARDFPDPSSYEQYF. The CDR3 DNA sequence: TGCAGTGCTAGAGATTTCCCCGACCCGAGCTCCTACGAGCAGTACTTC.

This clonotype was found many times. The V gene is TRBV4-2, the J gene TRBJ2-2; no clear D. The CDR3 has 15 amino acids. CDR1 is LGHNA and CDR2 is YNFKEQ in the germline V gene. Trimming took 0 bases from V and 4 from J, leaving 9 bases between them. The CDR3 region is CASSQESQATGELFF. DNA of the CDR3: TGTGCCAGCAGCCAAGAGTCCCAGGCCACCGGGGAGCTGTTTTTT.

This clonotype has a count of ten or more. This rearrangement joins TRBV12-3 or TRBV12-4 to TRBJ2-2; 7 nucleotides align to TRBD1. Trimming at V came to 7 bases and at J to 3 bases, leaving 5 bases not matched to a gene. This CDR3 comprises 14 residues. DNA for the CDR3: TGTGCCAGCATCCCGACAGGGTACACCGGGGAGCTGTTTTTT. Its translation: CASIPTGYTGELFF.

The table lists this clonotype with many counts. The V call is TRBV20-1, the J call TRBJ2-5; 7 nucleotides agree with TRBD1. V shed 6 bases and J 0 bases; nucleotides not matched to a gene: 4. The CDR3 covers 13 residues. Looked up from germline, CDR1 is DFQATT and CDR2 is SNEGSKA (reference sequence). As DNA, the CDR3 is TGCAGTGCAAACGGACAGGACCAAGAGACCCAGTACTTC. The encoded protein is CSANGQDQETQYF.

This clonotype was counted ten times or more. This sequence joins TRBV5-1 and TRBJ2-2, with no clear D. This CDR3 has 14 residues. Germline-derived CDR1 and CDR2 are SGHRS and YFSETQ. Trimming took off 4 bases at V and 4 bases at J, with 11 bases between the two ends. The CDR3 spells CASSGTASTGELFF. CDR3 coding DNA: TGCGCCAGCAGCGGTACAGCAAGCACCGGGGAGCTGTTTTTT.

This clonotype has ten or more counts. The chain combines TRBV20-1 with TRBJ2-2; D might be TRBD1 (6 bases). The germline CDR1 and CDR2 sequences are DFQATT and SNEGSKA (reference sequence). Trimming took off 5 bases at V and 6 bases at J, with 10 bases between the two ends. The CDR3 runs to 12 residues. This CDR3 is CSAPQGSGELFF. CDR3 in DNA: TGCAGTGCTCCCCAGGGGTCCGGGGAGCTGTTTTTT.

This clonotype was picked up many times. V and J are TRBV18 and TRBJ1-2; D remains unclear. CDR3 length equals 12 residues. Germline CDR1 is KGHSH and CDR2 is LQKENI. V lost 3 bases, J lost 4 bases, and 6 bases lay in between. The CDR3 sequence is CASSPGVYGYTF. The DNA of the CDR3 is TGTGCCAGCTCACCCGGGGTCTATGGCTACACCTTC.

This clonotype was found a few times. The V call is TRBV4-3, the J call TRBJ1-1, with a possible D match to TRBD1 (5 bases). V was cut by 0 bases and J by 1 base, with 12 bases left in between. The CDR3 has 16 residues. Germline CDR1 is LGHNA and CDR2 is YSLEER. This CDR3 is CASSQDPQGWNTEAFF. The CDR3 coding sequence is TGCGCCAGCAGCCAAGATCCCCAGGGCTGGAACACTGAAGCTTTCTTT.

There are many counts of this clonotype. The V and J genes are TRBV27 and TRBJ2-1; D might be TRBD2 (6 bases). The germline CDR1 and CDR2 sequences are MNHEY and SMNVEV (reference sequence). This CDR3 contains 15 residues. V lost 3 bases and J 4 bases, leaving 13 bases between the germline ends. CDR3 coding DNA: TGTGCCAGCAGTTTGCGGCGGGGTACTTACAATGAGCAGTTCTTC. Protein product: CASSLRRGTYNEQFF.

This clonotype has just a few counts. The chain combines TRBV9 with TRBJ2-2; 11 bases are a match to TRBD1. The V gene's germline CDR1 is SGDLS and CDR2 YYNGEE. V lost 0 bases, J lost 4 bases, and 2 bases stayed unmatched. The CDR3 runs to 16 residues. The CDR3 sequence: CASSVAGTGGTGELFF. In DNA, the CDR3 is TGTGCCAGCAGCGTAGCGGGGACAGGGGGCACCGGGGAGCTGTTTTTT.

This clonotype was observed many times. J is TRBJ2-3 and V is TRBV29-1; tentatively, D is TRBD1 (6 bases). V gave up 6 bases and J gave up 13 bases, with 20 bases separating them. Germline lookup yields CDR1 SQVTM and CDR2 ANQGSEA. The CDR3 consists of 12 residues. The CDR3 here is CSVDLRRDIKYF. In DNA form, the CDR3 reads TGCAGCGTCGATCTTCGTCGGGACATCAAGTATTTT.

This clonotype was seen ten or more times. The chain is built from TRBV28 and TRBJ2-7; D call uncertain. The CDR3 is made up of 16 amino acids. V shed 5 bases and J shed 3 bases, with 20 bases lying between them. CDR1 and CDR2 (germline): MDHEN, SYDVKM. The DNA of the CDR3 is TGTGCCAGCAGTGCGACGTTGGTTCAAACAAACTACGAGCAGTACTTC. Translation: CASSATLVQTNYEQYF.

This clonotype has ten or more counts. The chain uses TRBV6-2 or TRBV6-3 and TRBJ1-5; possible D gene TRBD1, 6 bases. Trimming cost V 6 bases and J 2 bases, with 20 bases left between them. This CDR3 contains 17 residues. Looked up from germline, CDR1 is MNHEY and CDR2 is SVGEGT. This CDR3 reads CASSQIIGGKGNQPQHF. The CDR3 nucleotides read TGTGCCAGCAGCCAGATTATAGGGGGTAAGGGCAATCAGCCCCAGCATTTT.